The clone carrying this T cell receptor (beta chain) was counted once. The sample comes from a study of cytomegalovirus exposure and HLA in healthy donors. V lost 3 bases, J lost 1 base, and 4 bases lay in between. The germline V gene has CDR1 SGHAT and CDR2 FQNNGV. The CDR3 has 14 residues. PCR amplification relied on 60 Vbeta primers (plus 13 Jbeta primers). Repertoires were generated with immunoSEQ multiplex PCR, while TCRdb's copy carries only in-frame clones and drops some. Among 90,000 to 110,000 clones listed, less than 85% were seen once. This sequence joins TRBV11-2 and TRBJ2-6; no definite D call. The TCR comes from a man aged 40-49 years in good health and CMV-seropositive. The sequencing sample was made of PBMCs. CDR3 in amino acids: CASSFQSGANVLTF. CDR3 in DNA: TGTGCCAGCAGCTTCCAATCTGGGGCCAACGTCCTGACTTTC.